The sequence of this T cell receptor (beta chain) was determined in a study of blood T cells in healthy people across ages. As to this clonotype: Its antigen is not identified.

A second 7 to 11 cycle PCR used barcoded and J-beta primers. A single record per CDR3 protein comes from TCRdb applying MiXCR to the 5' RACE reads. This table has approximately 800,000 distinct CDR3 sequences, about 47% appearing once. Study conclusions and caveats: Diversity estimates from one million T cells were considered underestimates.

This clonotype originated in a man older than 75 in good health. Specimen: blood.

The CDR3 loop reads CASSELAQGVMNTEAFF. The DNA for the CDR3 is TGTGCCAGCAGTGAATTGGCGCAGGGGGTTATGAACACTGAAGCTTTCTTT. The chain employs TRBV25-1 and TRBJ1-1; TRBD1 agrees at 7 bases. The germline V gene has CDR1 MGHDK and CDR2 SYGVNS. Losses at the gene ends were 1 base for V and 0 bases for J; bases not matched to a gene: 8. This CDR3 is built from 17 residues.